This section outlines one TCR beta chain sequence together with its context. Its matching antigen is unknown. Assay used: immunoSEQ multiplex PCR; TCRdb lists only in-frame clones, some missing. Of some 150,000 clones in the sample, 80% to 90% are singletons; the top ten hold roughly 4.8%. It was the roughly 120-subject validation cohort, separate from the approximately 620-subject first cohort, to which the donors belonged. This CDR3 is built from 13 residues. Trimming cost V 1 base and J 7 bases, with 11 bases left between them. CDR1 and CDR2 from the germline V gene are SGHVS and FNYEAQ. The data stem from a study of cytomegalovirus exposure and HLA in healthy donors. About the study: The roughly 120 validation repertoires used the same platform as the 550 to 750 first-cohort repertoires, a later analysis reported. Notes on the study in general: In vitro checks showed that a few CMV-associated chains really do target CMV antigens. Published work reported that the classifier diagnosed cytomegalovirus status with high specificity and sensitivity.

Sample: PBMCs. The chain employs TRBV7-6 and TRBJ2-7; possible D gene TRBD1, 5 bases. The source is a young man in good health and CMV-seropositive. The CDR3 sequence: CASSLVQGEEQYF. Written as DNA, the CDR3 is TGTGCCAGCAGCTTAGTTCAGGGCGAAGAGCAGTACTTC. Using reference TRBV7-6 and TRBJ2-7 for the parts outside the CDR3, the full variable domain is GAGVSQSPRYKVTKRGQDVALRCDPISGHVSLYWYRQALGQGPEFLTYFNYEAQQDKSGLPNDRFSAERPEGSISTLTIQRTEQRDSAMYRCASSLVQGEEQYFGPGTRLTVT.